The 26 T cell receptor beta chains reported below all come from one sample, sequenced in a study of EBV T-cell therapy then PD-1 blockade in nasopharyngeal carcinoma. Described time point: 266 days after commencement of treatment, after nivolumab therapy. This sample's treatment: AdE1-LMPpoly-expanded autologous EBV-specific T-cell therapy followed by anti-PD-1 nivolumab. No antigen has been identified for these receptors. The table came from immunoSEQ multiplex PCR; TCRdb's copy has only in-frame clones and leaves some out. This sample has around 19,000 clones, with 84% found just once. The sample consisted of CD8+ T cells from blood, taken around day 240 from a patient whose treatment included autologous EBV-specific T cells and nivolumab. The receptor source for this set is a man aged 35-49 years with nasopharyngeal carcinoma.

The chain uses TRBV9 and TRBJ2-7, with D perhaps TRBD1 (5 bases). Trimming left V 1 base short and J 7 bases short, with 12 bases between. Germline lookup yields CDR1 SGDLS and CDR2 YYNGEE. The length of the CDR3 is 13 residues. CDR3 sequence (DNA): TGTGCCAGCAGCGTAAGGGGCCACGGGGAGCAGTACTTC. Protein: CASSVRGHGEQYF. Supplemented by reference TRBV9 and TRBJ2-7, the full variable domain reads DSGVTQTPKHLITATGQRVTLRCSPRSGDLSVYWYQQSLDQGLQFLIQYYNGEERAKGNILERFSAQQFPDLHSELNLSSLELGDSALYFCASSVRGHGEQYFGPGTRLTVT.

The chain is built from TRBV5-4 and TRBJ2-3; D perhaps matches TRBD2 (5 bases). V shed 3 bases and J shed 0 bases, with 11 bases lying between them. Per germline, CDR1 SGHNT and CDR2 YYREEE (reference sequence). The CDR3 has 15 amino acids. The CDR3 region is CASSSQRISTDTQYF. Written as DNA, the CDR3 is TGTGCCAGCAGCTCCCAGCGGATCAGCACAGATACGCAGTATTTT.

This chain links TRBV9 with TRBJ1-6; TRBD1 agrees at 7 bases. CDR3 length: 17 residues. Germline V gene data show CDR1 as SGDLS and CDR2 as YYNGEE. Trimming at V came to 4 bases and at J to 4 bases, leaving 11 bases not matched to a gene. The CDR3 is CASSMGTAWRYNSPLHF. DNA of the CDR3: TGTGCCAGCAGCATGGGGACAGCCTGGAGATATAATTCACCCCTCCACTTT.

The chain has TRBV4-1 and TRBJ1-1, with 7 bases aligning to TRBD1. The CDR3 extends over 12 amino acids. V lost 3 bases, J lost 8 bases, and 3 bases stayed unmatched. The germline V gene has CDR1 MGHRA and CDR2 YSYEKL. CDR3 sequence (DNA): TGCGCCAGCAGCCATCCGGACAGGGAAGCTTTCTTT. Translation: CASSHPDREAFF.

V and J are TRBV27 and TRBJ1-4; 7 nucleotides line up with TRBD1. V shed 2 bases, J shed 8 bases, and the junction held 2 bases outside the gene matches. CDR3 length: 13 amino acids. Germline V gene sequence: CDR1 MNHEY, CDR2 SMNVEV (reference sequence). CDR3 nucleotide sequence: TGTGCCAGCAGTTTACAGACAGGGGAAAAACTGTTTTTT. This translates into CASSLQTGEKLFF.

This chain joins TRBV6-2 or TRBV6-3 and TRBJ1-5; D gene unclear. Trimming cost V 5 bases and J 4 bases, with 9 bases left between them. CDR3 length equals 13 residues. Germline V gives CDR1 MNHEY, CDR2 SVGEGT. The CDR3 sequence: CASSRAGNQPQHF. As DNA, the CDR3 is TGTGCCAGCAGTCGCGCGGGGAATCAGCCCCAGCATTTT.

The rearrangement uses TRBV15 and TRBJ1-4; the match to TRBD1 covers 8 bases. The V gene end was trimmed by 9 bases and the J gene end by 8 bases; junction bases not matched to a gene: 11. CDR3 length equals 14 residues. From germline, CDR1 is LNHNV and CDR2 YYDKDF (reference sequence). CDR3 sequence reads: CATDPQGEGEKLFF. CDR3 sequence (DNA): TGTGCCACGGATCCACAGGGGGAAGGGGAAAAACTGTTTTTT.

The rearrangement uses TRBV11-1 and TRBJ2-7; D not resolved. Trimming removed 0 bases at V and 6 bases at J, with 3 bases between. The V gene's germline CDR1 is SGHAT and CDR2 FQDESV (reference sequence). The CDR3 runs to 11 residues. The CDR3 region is CASSLAVEQYF. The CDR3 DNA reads TGTGCCAGCAGCTTAGCGGTCGAGCAGTACTTC. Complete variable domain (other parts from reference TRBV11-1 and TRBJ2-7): EAEVAQSPRYKITEKSQAVAFWCDPISGHATLYWYRQILGQGPELLVQFQDESVVDDSQLPKDRFSAERLKGVDSTLKIQPAELGDSAMYLCASSLAVEQYFGPGTRLTVT.

CDR3 DNA sequence: TGTGCCAGCAGTTCCGACAGAGATAGTCTTTACTACGAGCAGTACTTC. This codes for CASSSDRDSLYYEQYF. This chain uses TRBV28 with TRBJ2-7; tentative D call: TRBD1 (5 bases). The CDR3 sequence is 16 residues long. Germline V gene data show CDR1 as MDHEN and CDR2 as SYDVKM. The V and J ends lost 4 bases and 3 bases respectively, with 19 bases between them.

CDR3 sequence reads: CASSLGRDYHYEQYF. The CDR3 DNA follows: TGTGCCAGCAGTTTAGGTCGGGACTACCACTACGAGCAGTACTTC. V usage is TRBV27 and J usage is TRBJ2-7; 7 nucleotides line up with TRBD2. The CDR3 extends over 15 amino acids. V lost 2 bases to trimming and J lost 3 bases; unmatched junction nucleotides: 7. Germline loops: CDR1 MNHEY, CDR2 SMNVEV (reference sequence).

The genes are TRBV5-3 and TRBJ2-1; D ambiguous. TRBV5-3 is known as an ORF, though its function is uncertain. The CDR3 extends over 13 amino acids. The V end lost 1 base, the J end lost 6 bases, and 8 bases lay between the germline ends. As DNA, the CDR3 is TGTGCCAGAAGCTTGATTACAGCCAATGAGCAGTTCTTC. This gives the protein CARSLITANEQFF.

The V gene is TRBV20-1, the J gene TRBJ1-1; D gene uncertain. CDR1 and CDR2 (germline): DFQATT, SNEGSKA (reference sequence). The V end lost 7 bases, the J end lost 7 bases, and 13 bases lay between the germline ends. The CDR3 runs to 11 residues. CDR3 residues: CSGERELEAFF. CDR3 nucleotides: TGCAGTGGGGAGCGGGAGCTTGAAGCTTTCTTT.

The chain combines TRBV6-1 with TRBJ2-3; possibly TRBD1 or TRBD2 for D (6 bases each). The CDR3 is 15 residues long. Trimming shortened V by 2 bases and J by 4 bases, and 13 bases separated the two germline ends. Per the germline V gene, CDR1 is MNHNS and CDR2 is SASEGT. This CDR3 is CASSESPGDSDTQYF. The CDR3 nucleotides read TGTGCCAGCAGTGAATCCCCAGGGGACTCAGATACGCAGTATTTT.

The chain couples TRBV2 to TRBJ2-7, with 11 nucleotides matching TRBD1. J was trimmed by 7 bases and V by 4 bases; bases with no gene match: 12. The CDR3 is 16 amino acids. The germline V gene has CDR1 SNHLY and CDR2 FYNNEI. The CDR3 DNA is TGTGCCAGCAGTGTTTCCCCCGGACAGGGGGCAAGGGAGCAGTACTTC. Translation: CASSVSPGQGAREQYF.

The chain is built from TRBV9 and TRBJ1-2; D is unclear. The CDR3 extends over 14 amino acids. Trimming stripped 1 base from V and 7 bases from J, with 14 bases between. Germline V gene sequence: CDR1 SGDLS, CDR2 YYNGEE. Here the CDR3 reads CASSVYSTSSGYTF. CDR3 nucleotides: TGTGCCAGCAGCGTATACTCGACTTCCTCTGGCTACACCTTC.

CDR3: CASSLETVPRELFF. Here the CDR3 DNA reads TGTGCCAGCAGCTTAGAGACGGTTCCAAGGGAGCTGTTTTTT. The J gene is TRBJ2-2, the V gene TRBV7-6; D gene uncertain. V shed 1 base and J shed 9 bases, with 12 bases lying between them. Per germline, CDR1 SGHVS and CDR2 FNYEAQ. The CDR3 contains 14 residues.

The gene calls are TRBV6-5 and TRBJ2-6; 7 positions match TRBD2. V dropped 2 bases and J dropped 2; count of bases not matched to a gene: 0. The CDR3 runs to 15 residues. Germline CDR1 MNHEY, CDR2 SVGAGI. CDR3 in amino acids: CASSYGGAGANVLTF. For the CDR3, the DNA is TGTGCCAGCAGTTACGGGGGGGCTGGGGCCAACGTCCTGACTTTC.

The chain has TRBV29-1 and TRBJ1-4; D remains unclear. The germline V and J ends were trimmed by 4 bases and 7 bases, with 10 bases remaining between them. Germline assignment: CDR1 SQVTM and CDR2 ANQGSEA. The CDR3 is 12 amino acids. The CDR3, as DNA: TGCAGCGTTGGGAGGTGGGGTGAAAAACTGTTTTTT. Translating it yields CSVGRWGEKLFF. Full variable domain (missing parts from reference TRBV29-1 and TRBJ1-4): SAVISQKPSRDICQRGTSLTIQCQVDSQVTMMFWYRQQPGQSLTLIATANQGSEATYESGFVIDKFPISRPNLTFSTLTVSNMSPEDSSIYLCSVGRWGEKLFFGSGTQLSVL.

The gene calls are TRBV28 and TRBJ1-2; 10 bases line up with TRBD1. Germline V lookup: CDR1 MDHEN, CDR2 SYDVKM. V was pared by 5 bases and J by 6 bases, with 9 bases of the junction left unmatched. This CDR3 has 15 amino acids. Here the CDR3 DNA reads TGTGCCAGCAGTACAAACCGACAGGGGGCGCATGGCTACACCTTC. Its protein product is CASSTNRQGAHGYTF.

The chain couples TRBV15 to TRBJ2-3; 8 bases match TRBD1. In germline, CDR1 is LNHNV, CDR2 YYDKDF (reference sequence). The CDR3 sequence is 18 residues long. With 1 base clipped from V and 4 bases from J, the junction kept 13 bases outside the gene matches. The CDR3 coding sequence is TGTGCCACCAGCAGAGGTCAGGTGGCGGACAGGGCCCCAGATACGCAGTATTTT. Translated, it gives CATSRGQVADRAPDTQYF.

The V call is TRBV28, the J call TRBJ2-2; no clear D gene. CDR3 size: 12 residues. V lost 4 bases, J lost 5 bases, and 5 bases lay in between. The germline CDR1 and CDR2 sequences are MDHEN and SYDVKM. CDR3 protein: CASSYSTGELFF. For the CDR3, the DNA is TGTGCCAGCAGTTACTCAACCGGGGAGCTGTTTTTT. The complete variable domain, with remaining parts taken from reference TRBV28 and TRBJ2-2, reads DVKVTQSSRYLVKRTGEKVFLECVQDMDHENMFWYRQDPGLGLRLIYFSYDVKMKEKGDIPEGYSVSREKKERFSLILESASTNQTSMYLCASSYSTGELFFGEGSRLTVL.

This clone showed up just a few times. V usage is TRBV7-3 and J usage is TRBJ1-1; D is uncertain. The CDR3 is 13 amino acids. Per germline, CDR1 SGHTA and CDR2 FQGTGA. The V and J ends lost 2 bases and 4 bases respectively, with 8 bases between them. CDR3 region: CASSLGERTEAFF. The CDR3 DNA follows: TGTGCCAGCAGCTTAGGGGAACGCACTGAAGCTTTCTTT.

CDR3 bases: TGCAGCGTTGTCGGGGGGCTGAGGTATGGCTACACCTTC. Translated, it gives CSVVGGLRYGYTF. J is TRBJ1-2 and V is TRBV29-1; weak D call: TRBD1 (6 bases). The CDR3 totals 13 residues. V lost 4 bases and J lost 5, with 14 bases in between. Germline CDR1 and CDR2: SQVTM and ANQGSEA.

The CDR3 DNA is TGTGCCAGCAGCGTGGCGGGACAGAGGACCTACGAGCAGTACTTC. It yields the protein CASSVAGQRTYEQYF. V gene TRBV9 combines with J gene TRBJ2-7; a possible D gene is TRBD1 (7 bases). This CDR3 has 15 residues. V gave up 2 bases and J gave up 2 bases, with 14 bases separating them. Germline V gene sequence: CDR1 SGDLS, CDR2 YYNGEE.

For the CDR3, the DNA is TGTGCCAGCAGCTCCACCTCACAGCGGGGGAACCGGGATGAGCAGTTCTTC. Amino acids: CASSSTSQRGNRDEQFF. The chain combines TRBV13 with TRBJ2-1, with 8 positions matching TRBD2. The germline V gene has CDR1 PRHDT and CDR2 FYEKMQ (reference sequence). Trimming at V came to 4 bases and at J to 8 bases, leaving 16 bases not matched to a gene. The CDR3 has 17 amino acids.

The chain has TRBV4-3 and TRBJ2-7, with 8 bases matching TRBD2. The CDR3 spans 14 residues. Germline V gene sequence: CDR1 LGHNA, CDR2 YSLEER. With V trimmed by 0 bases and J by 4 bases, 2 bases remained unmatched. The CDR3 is CASSQDRGGYEQYF. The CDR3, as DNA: TGCGCCAGCAGCCAAGATCGGGGGGGATACGAGCAGTACTTC.